This T cell receptor beta chain was sequenced for a study of cytomegalovirus exposure and HLA in healthy donors. The CDR3 contains 15 residues. V shed 0 bases and J shed 3 bases, with 10 bases lying between them. Germline loops: CDR1 SEHNR, CDR2 FQNEAQ (reference sequence). PCR employed 60 Vbeta and 13 Jbeta primers. The protocol was immunoSEQ multiplex PCR, while the TCRdb copy is restricted to in-frame clones and leaves out a portion. The sample includes approximately 140,000 clones, approximately 78% of them seen just once. This receptor was taken from a human donor in good health. This chain joins TRBV7-9 and TRBJ2-3, with D possibly being TRBD2 (6 bases). The specimen sequenced was PBMCs. CDR3 DNA: TGTGCCAGCAGCTTAGCCGGGGGAAGGACAGATACGCAGTATTTT. Protein sequence: CASSLAGGRTDTQYF.